The rows below give T cell receptor beta chains drawn from one sample of a study of T cells after yellow fever vaccination. TCRdb reprocessed the 5' RACE reads with MiXCR, giving one entry per CDR3 protein. The sample has around 350,000 distinct CDR3 sequences; around a tenth are singletons. The sample consisted of PBMCs, taken on the day of the first yellow fever vaccination. These receptors were taken from a man aged 18 to 30 who received the YFV17D yellow fever vaccine. Each CDR3 is given with its conserved first and last residue. D genes are given only for firm matches. Size is stated for part of the rows, as once, few or many counts, or as a class when the clone is expanded.

j_call clone_size d_call v_call cdr3_aa cdr3_nt
TRBJ1-1 NA NA TRBV4-3 CASSQARHLQAFF TGCGCCAGCAGCCAAGCAAGACACCTGCAAGCTTTCTTT
TRBJ1-2 NA TRBD1 TRBV20-1 CSARRGPYGYTF TGCAGTGCTAGGAGGGGGCCCTATGGCTACACCTTC
TRBJ1-2 few NA TRBV29-1 CSVVVGAEGYTF TGCAGCGTTGTGGTAGGGGCTGAGGGCTACACCTTC
TRBJ1-2 few NA TRBV4-3 CASSQMWQDAALTNYGYTF TGCGCCAGCAGCCAAATGTGGCAGGACGCGGCACTAACTAACTATGGCTACACCTTC
TRBJ2-7 NA TRBD1 TRBV7-3 CASSLNQGARPYEQYF TGTGCCAGCAGCTTAAACCAGGGGGCTCGTCCCTACGAGCAGTACTTC
TRBJ2-5 NA NA TRBV7-9 CASSPRDQETQYF TGTGCCAGCAGCCCCCGGGACCAAGAGACCCAGTACTTC
TRBJ1-2 NA NA TRBV20-1 CSARDLSRSNYGYTF TGCAGTGCTAGAGATCTATCCCGGTCTAACTATGGCTACACCTTC
TRBJ2-3 NA NA TRBV6-5 CASSYSKGGDTDTQYF TGTGCCAGCAGTTACTCGAAGGGGGGGGACACAGATACGCAGTATTTT
TRBJ1-3 NA NA TRBV27 CASSLKGFGNTIYF TGTGCCAGCAGTCTCAAGGGATTTGGAAACACCATATATTTT
TRBJ2-3 many NA TRBV13 CASSLRMAYTDTQYF TGTGCCAGCAGCCTGCGGATGGCCTACACAGATACGCAGTATTTT
TRBJ2-2 few NA TRBV5-1 CASSLQPQGRNTGELFF TGCGCCAGCAGCTTGCAACCACAGGGAAGGAACACCGGGGAGCTGTTTTTT
TRBJ2-1 NA NA TRBV5-1 CASSLPRESYNEQFF TGCGCCAGCAGCTTGCCCAGGGAGTCCTACAATGAGCAGTTCTTC
TRBJ2-2 few NA TRBV24-1 CATSGSPANTGELFF TGTGCCACCAGTGGATCTCCGGCGAACACCGGGGAGCTGTTTTTT
TRBJ2-2 many NA TRBV20-1 CSATLGGLDTGELFF TGCAGTGCTACCTTAGGGGGGTTGGACACCGGGGAGCTGTTTTTT
TRBJ1-6 NA TRBD1 TRBV12-3/TRBV12-4 CASQGDRGNSPLHF TGTGCCAGCCAAGGGGACAGGGGTAATTCACCCCTCCACTTT
TRBJ1-1 NA TRBD1 TRBV9 CASSVEGQGKSEAFF TGTGCCAGCAGCGTCGAAGGACAGGGGAAGTCTGAAGCTTTCTTT
TRBJ1-2 many TRBD1 TRBV2 CASSFDRGLGNYGYTF TGTGCCAGCAGTTTCGACAGGGGGCTAGGTAACTATGGCTACACCTTC
TRBJ2-2 few TRBD2 TRBV5-1 CASSPHSGGAGGELFF TGCGCCAGCAGCCCGCATAGCGGGGGCGCCGGCGGGGAGCTGTTTTTT
TRBJ2-6 NA NA TRBV5-4 CASSPQSSGANVLTF TGTGCCAGCAGTCCCCAGAGCTCTGGGGCCAACGTCCTGACTTTC
TRBJ2-2 many NA TRBV7-2 CASSLVLGPGELFF TGTGCCAGCAGCTTAGTCTTAGGCCCCGGGGAGCTGTTTTTT
TRBJ2-1 NA TRBD2 TRBV4-2 CASSRTSGSYNEQFF TGTGCCAGCAGTCGGACTAGCGGGTCCTACAATGAGCAGTTCTTC
TRBJ1-5 NA NA TRBV6-2/TRBV6-3 CASSYQFGRRNNQPQHF TGTGCCAGCAGTTACCAATTCGGACGGAGAAACAATCAGCCCCAGCATTTT
TRBJ2-3 few NA TRBV20-1 CSARNPALTDTQYF TGCAGTGCTAGAAATCCCGCCCTCACAGATACGCAGTATTTT
TRBJ1-5 NA TRBD1 TRBV6-5 CASSYPNPRDRGPGQPQHF TGTGCCAGCAGTTACCCGAACCCCCGCGACAGGGGGCCGGGACAGCCCCAGCATTTT
TRBJ2-1 few NA TRBV29-1 CSVEELVGAGTYNEQFF TGCAGCGTTGAAGAGTTAGTGGGGGCAGGAACCTACAATGAGCAGTTCTTC
TRBJ1-5 NA NA TRBV6-1 CASSSPRANQPQHF TGTGCCAGTTCTTCGCCCAGGGCAAATCAGCCCCAGCATTTT
TRBJ1-6 few TRBD1 TRBV7-2 CASSFTGDSYNSPLHF TGTGCCAGCAGCTTTACAGGGGACTCCTATAATTCACCCCTCCACTTT
TRBJ2-1 NA NA TRBV5-1 CASSSGTQSYNEQFF TGCGCCAGCAGCTCCGGGACACAATCCTACAATGAGCAGTTCTTC
TRBJ1-2 NA NA TRBV7-9 CASTFLGVNYGYTF TGTGCCAGCACCTTTTTGGGGGTTAACTATGGCTACACCTTC
TRBJ2-7 many NA TRBV2 CASRQGSGTGEQYF TGTGCCAGCAGGCAAGGGTCAGGGACTGGCGAGCAGTACTTC
TRBJ2-5 NA TRBD1 TRBV2 CASSEPGQGMETQYF TGTGCCAGCAGTGAACCGGGACAGGGAATGGAGACCCAGTACTTC
TRBJ1-3 many NA TRBV5-6 CASSVTGPTSGNTIYF TGTGCCAGCAGCGTTACGGGACCGACCTCTGGAAACACCATATATTTT
TRBJ2-4 few NA TRBV7-9 CASSLGQSLAKNIQYF TGTGCCAGCAGCTTAGGGCAGTCACTAGCCAAAAACATTCAGTACTTC
TRBJ1-1 few TRBD1 TRBV19 CASSRDRGFDEAFF TGTGCCAGTAGTCGGGACAGGGGGTTTGATGAAGCTTTCTTT
TRBJ1-2 NA TRBD1 TRBV12-3/TRBV12-4 CASSMPGQGNRGYTF TGTGCCAGCAGTATGCCGGGACAGGGGAATCGTGGCTACACCTTC
TRBJ1-6 NA NA TRBV12-3/TRBV12-4 CASREESSYNSPLHF TGTGCCAGCAGAGAAGAAAGCTCCTATAATTCACCCCTCCACTTT
TRBJ1-2 NA NA TRBV5-1 CASSLEFGVNYGYTF TGCGCCAGCAGCTTGGAATTTGGGGTAAACTATGGCTACACCTTC
TRBJ1-6 few TRBD1 TRBV2 CASRAGDRGYSPLHF TGTGCCAGCAGAGCCGGGGACAGGGGCTATTCACCCCTCCACTTT
TRBJ1-5 NA TRBD1 TRBV28 CASSPGTGGRNSNQPQHF TGTGCCAGCAGTCCAGGGACAGGGGGCCGAAATAGCAATCAGCCCCAGCATTTT
TRBJ2-6 NA NA TRBV12-3/TRBV12-4 CASTPGPGSLNGANVLTF TGTGCCAGCACCCCGGGGCCAGGGAGCCTGAATGGGGCCAACGTCCTGACTTTC
TRBJ2-1 few NA TRBV9 CASSVDFHNEQFF TGTGCCAGCAGCGTGGACTTCCACAATGAGCAGTTCTTC
TRBJ1-2 NA NA TRBV7-2 CASSQSFTANYGYTF TGTGCCAGCAGCCAAAGTTTCACGGCTAACTATGGCTACACCTTC
TRBJ2-5 NA NA TRBV7-9 CASSLVEGWETQYF TGTGCCAGCAGCTTAGTAGAAGGGTGGGAGACCCAGTACTTC
TRBJ2-3 NA NA TRBV7-8 CASSLTRVTSSTDTQYF TGTGCCAGCAGCTTAACACGAGTCACCTCTAGCACAGATACGCAGTATTTT
TRBJ1-2 few NA TRBV12-3/TRBV12-4 CASSLSADYGYTF TGTGCCAGCAGTTTATCGGCGGATTATGGCTACACCTTC
TRBJ2-7 NA NA TRBV20-1 CSASSPTGYEQYF TGCAGTGCTAGCTCCCCCACGGGCTACGAGCAGTACTTC
TRBJ2-5 once NA TRBV29-1 CIGSREREETQYF TGCATCGGGTCCCGGGAACGAGAAGAGACCCAGTACTTC
TRBJ2-1 many TRBD1 TRBV12-3/TRBV12-4 CASIIGDRGPNEQFF TGTGCCAGTATAATTGGCGACAGGGGGCCTAATGAGCAGTTCTTC
TRBJ1-1 NA NA TRBV5-1 CASSLVSGRGNTEAFF TGCGCCAGCAGCTTGGTGTCCGGCAGGGGTAACACTGAAGCTTTCTTT
TRBJ1-5 few TRBD1 TRBV29-1 CSASGGSNQPQHF TGCAGCGCCTCAGGGGGTAGCAATCAGCCCCAGCATTTT
TRBJ1-5 many NA TRBV5-1 CASSLDSRDQPQHF TGCGCCAGCAGCCTGGACAGCAGGGATCAGCCCCAGCATTTT
TRBJ1-5 many TRBD1 TRBV5-4 CASSLQGGQPQHF TGCGCCAGCAGCCTACAGGGGGGGCAGCCCCAGCATTTT
TRBJ2-7 NA TRBD2 TRBV4-1 CASSHWGLAKHYEQYF TGCGCCAGCAGCCATTGGGGACTAGCGAAACACTACGAGCAGTACTTC
TRBJ1-6 NA NA TRBV12-3/TRBV12-4 CASSLARGGYNSPLHF TGTGCCAGCAGTTTAGCGCGAGGGGGATATAATTCACCCCTCCACTTT
TRBJ2-3 NA NA TRBV11-1 CASSLRRQPWREADTQYF TGTGCCAGCAGCTTAAGGAGACAGCCTTGGAGGGAGGCAGATACGCAGTATTTT
TRBJ2-2 NA NA TRBV20-1 CSARDPGAAHPGGELFF TGCAGTGCTAGAGATCCTGGCGCGGCTCACCCGGGGGGGGAGCTGTTTTTT
TRBJ2-5 few NA TRBV12-3/TRBV12-4 CASSLEGGLGETQYF TGTGCCAGCAGTTTGGAGGGGGGGCTAGGGGAGACCCAGTACTTC